The entry below gives a single TCR beta chain sequence along with its context. As yet, its antigen is unknown. Germline lookup yields CDR1 SGHTA and CDR2 FQGNSA. V shed 5 bases, J shed 4 bases, and the junction held 13 bases outside the gene matches. This CDR3 region has 18 residues. The data were taken from a study of cytomegalovirus exposure and HLA in healthy donors. 13 Jbeta primers and 60 Vbeta primers were used for the PCR. Libraries were prepared by immunoSEQ multiplex PCR; TCRdb keeps only in-frame clonotypes and omits some of them. The sample consists of tens of thousands of clones, roughly 78% of them appearing once. Unrecorded immune exposure was likely among donors, who were nominally healthy when sampled. Findings and limits, study-wide: It was taken for granted in presence/absence analyses that sequencing depth across donors was roughly uniform. The authors later found HLA-associated TCR beta chains more clonally expanded than equally common others. A prior analysis recorded that most TCR beta V segments were productive about 87% or about 30% of the time.

The rearrangement joins TRBV7-2 to TRBJ2-1; 11 positions agree with TRBD2. The sequence was collected from a woman aged 35 to 49 in good health and CMV-seropositive. Sequenced input: PBMCs. CDR3 loop: CASSKLPLAGAPYNEQFF. CDR3 DNA sequence: TGTGCCAGCAGCAAACTGCCACTAGCGGGGGCCCCGTACAATGAGCAGTTCTTC. Using reference TRBV7-2 and TRBJ2-1 for the parts outside the CDR3, the full variable domain is GAGVSQSPSNKVTEKGKDVELRCDPISGHTALYWYRQSLGQGLEFLIYFQGNSAPDKSGLPSDRFSAERTGGSVSTLTIQRTQQEDSAVYLCASSKLPLAGAPYNEQFFGPGTRLTVL.